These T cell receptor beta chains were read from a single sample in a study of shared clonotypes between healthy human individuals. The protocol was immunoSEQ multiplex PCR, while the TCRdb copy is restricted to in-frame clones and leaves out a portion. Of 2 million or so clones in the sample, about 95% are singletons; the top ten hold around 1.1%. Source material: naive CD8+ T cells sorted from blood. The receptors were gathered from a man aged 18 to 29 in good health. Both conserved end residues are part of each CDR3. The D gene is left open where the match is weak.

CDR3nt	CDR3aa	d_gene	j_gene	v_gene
TGTGCCAGCAGCTCAGGGGCAGGGGGCTGGTTCGAGCAGTACTTC	CASSSGAGGWFEQYF	TRBD1	TRBJ2-7	TRBV9
TGTGCCAGCAGTTACTCGGGGAGTGAGCAGTTCTTC	CASSYSGSEQFF	NA	TRBJ2-1	TRBV6-5
TGTGCCAGCAGTGATGCCGGGGGCCCTAATGAAAAACTGTTTTTT	CASSDAGGPNEKLFF	NA	TRBJ1-4	TRBV2
TGTGCCAGCAGTGACTTGAGGGCGAGCTCCTACGAGCAGTACTTC	CASSDLRASSYEQYF	NA	TRBJ2-7	TRBV6-8
TGCGCCAGCAGCCAAGATGCGACTAGCGAGCAGTACTTC	CASSQDATSEQYF	NA	TRBJ2-7	TRBV4-3
TGTGCCAGCAGCGAGGGTCCCACTGAAGCTTTCTTT	CASSEGPTEAFF	NA	TRBJ1-1	TRBV6-5
TGTGCCAGCAGCCAAGAAGAGACCTTCTATGGCTACACCTTC	CASSQEETFYGYTF	NA	TRBJ1-2	TRBV14
TGTGCCAGCAGTTTAAATCGGGGGGGGCTCTCAGATACGCAGTATTTT	CASSLNRGGLSDTQYF	TRBD2	TRBJ2-3	TRBV28
TGCGCCAGCAGCCAAGTAACCACAGATACGCAGTATTTT	CASSQVTTDTQYF	NA	TRBJ2-3	TRBV4-3
TGTGCCAGCAGCTTAGCAGGCGGGGGGGCGACGAATGAGCAGTTCTTC	CASSLAGGGATNEQFF	TRBD2	TRBJ2-1	TRBV7-6
TGTGCCAGCAGCTTAGAGGAGGGTTCCTATGGCTACACCTTC	CASSLEEGSYGYTF	NA	TRBJ1-2	TRBV7-8